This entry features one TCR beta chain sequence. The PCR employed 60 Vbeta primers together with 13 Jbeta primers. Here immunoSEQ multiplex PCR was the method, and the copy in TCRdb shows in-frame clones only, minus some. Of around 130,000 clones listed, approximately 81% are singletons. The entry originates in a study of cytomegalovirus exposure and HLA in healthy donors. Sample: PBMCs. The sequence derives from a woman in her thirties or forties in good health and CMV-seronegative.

CDR3 bases: TGTGCCAGCAGCTCCTTGAACAGGGATACGCAGTATTTT. Translation gives CASSSLNRDTQYF. The chain joins TRBV7-2 to TRBJ2-3; maybe TRBD1 (5 bases). The CDR3 is 13 residues long. CDR1 is SGHTA, CDR2 FQGNSA, per germline. V shed 4 bases and J shed 6 bases, with 11 bases lying between them.